This TCR beta chain was recorded in a study of identical twins. The study, taken as a whole, reports: Excess low generation probability was seen in twin-shared out-of-frame alpha sequences. Cord blood's abundant beta clonotypes had fewer insertions, unlike memory repertoires.

TCRdb ran MiXCR on the 5' RACE reads and lists one entry per CDR3 protein. The data contain around 570,000 distinct CDR3 sequences, more than 9% of them singletons. A word on this clonotype: What it binds is unknown.

The sample was also linked to a second study, of yellow fever vaccine responses in identical twins.

The sample was PBMCs. The TCR comes from a woman aged 18-30 years in good health.

The CDR3 spells CSAVDQTSTDTQYF. Written as DNA, the CDR3 is TGCAGTGCTGTAGACCAGACTAGCACAGATACGCAGTATTTT. The chain combines TRBV20-1 with TRBJ2-3; D unclear. The CDR3 is 14 residues long. Trimming left V 5 bases short and J 0 bases short, with 12 bases between. CDR1 and CDR2 from the germline V gene are DFQATT and SNEGSKA (reference sequence).